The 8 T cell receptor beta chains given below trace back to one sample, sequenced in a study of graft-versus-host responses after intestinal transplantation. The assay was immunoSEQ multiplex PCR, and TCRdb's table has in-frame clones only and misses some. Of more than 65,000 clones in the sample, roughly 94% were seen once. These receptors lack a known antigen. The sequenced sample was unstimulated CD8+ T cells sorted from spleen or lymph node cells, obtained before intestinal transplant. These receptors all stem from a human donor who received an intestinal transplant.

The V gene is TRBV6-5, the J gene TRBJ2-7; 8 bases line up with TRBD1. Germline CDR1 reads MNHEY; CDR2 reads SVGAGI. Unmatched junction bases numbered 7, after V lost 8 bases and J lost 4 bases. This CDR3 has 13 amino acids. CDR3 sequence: CASGRQGWYEQYF. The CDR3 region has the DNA TGTGCCAGCGGCCGACAGGGGTGGTACGAGCAGTACTTC.

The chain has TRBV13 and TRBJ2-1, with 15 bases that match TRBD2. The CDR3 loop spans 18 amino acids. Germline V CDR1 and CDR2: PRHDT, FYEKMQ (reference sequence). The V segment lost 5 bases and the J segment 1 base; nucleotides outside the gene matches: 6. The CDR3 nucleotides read TGTGCCAGCAGCATTGGACTAGCGGGAGGGTTGTCCTACAATGAGCAGTTCTTC. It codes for CASSIGLAGGLSYNEQFF.

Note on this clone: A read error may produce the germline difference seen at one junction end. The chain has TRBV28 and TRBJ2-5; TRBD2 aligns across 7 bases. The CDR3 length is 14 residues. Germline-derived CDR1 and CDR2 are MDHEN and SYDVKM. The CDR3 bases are TGTGCCAGCAGTACCTCCCCCTGGGAGGGCCCATGGAACTTC. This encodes CASSTSPWEGPWNF.

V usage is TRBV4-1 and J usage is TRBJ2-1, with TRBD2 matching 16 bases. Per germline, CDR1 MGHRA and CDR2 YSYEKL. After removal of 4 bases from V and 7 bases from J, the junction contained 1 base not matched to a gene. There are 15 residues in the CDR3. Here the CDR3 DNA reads TGCGCCAGCAGCCCGGGACTAGCGGGAGGGAATGAGCAGTTCTTC. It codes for CASSPGLAGGNEQFF.

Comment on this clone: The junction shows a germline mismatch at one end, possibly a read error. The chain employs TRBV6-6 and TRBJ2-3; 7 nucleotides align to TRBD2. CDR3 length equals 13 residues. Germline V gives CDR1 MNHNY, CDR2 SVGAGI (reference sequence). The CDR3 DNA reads TGTGCCAGCAGTTACTCGAGGGCGGGACCGGGGGGTTTT. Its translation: CASSYSRAGPGGF.

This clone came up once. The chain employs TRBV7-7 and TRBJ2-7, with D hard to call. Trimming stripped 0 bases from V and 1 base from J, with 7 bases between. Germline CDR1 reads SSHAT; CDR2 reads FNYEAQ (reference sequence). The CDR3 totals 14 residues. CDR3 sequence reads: CASSLAVGSYEQYF. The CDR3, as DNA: TGTGCCAGCAGCTTAGCGGTAGGGTCCTACGAGCAGTACTTC.

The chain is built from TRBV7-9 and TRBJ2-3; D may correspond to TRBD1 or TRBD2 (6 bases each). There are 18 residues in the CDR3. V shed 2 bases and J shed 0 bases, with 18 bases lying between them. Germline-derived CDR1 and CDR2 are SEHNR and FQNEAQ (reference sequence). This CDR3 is CASSLTLGGHRSTDTQYF. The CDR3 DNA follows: TGTGCCAGCAGCTTAACCCTCGGGGGACACAGAAGCACAGATACGCAGTATTTT.

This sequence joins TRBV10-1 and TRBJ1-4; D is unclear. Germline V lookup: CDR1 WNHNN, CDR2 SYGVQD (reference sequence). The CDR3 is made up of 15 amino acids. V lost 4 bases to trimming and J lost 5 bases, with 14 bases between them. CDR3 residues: CASSGREVNNEKLFF. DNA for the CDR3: TGCGCCAGCAGTGGGCGGGAGGTAAACAATGAAAAACTGTTTTTT.